The entry that follows covers one T cell receptor beta chain sequence. Sequencing was performed with immunoSEQ multiplex PCR; in TCRdb, only in-frame clones are kept and a portion is missing. The sample consists of 300,000 to 350,000 clones, just over 85% of them appearing once. This sample is part of a study of Ad26.COV2.S vaccination and SARS-CoV-2 variants. The sample's treatment: about 20 received Ad26.COV2.S at low or high dose, single or two shots; 5 received placebo; per-sample allocation not given. After the first vaccine or placebo injection, samples were drawn on day 63. Boston supplied an adult donor aged 18-55 years. Germline V gene lookup returns CDR1 SNHLY and CDR2 FYNNEI. Trimming cost V 6 bases and J 2 bases; bases outside gene matches: 9. This CDR3 comprises 15 residues.

The gene calls are TRBV2 and TRBJ1-2; 7 positions agree with TRBD1. The sequences come from peripheral blood, collected in a trial of Ad26.COV2.S vaccine versus placebo. The TCR comes from a person aged 18 to 59 who received the Ad26.COV2.S COVID-19 vaccine or a placebo. The CDR3 sequence: CASRVTGASNYGYTF. CDR3 in DNA: TGTGCCAGCAGGGTAACAGGGGCCTCCAACTATGGCTACACCTTC.